The 19 T cell receptor beta chains presented below share a single source sample, sequenced in a study of blood T cell repertoires in COVID-19. Clones were read by immunoSEQ multiplex PCR, and TCRdb kept only the in-frame ones, dropping some. The sample shows about 300,000 clones, approximately 88% of them seen only once. Sequenced input: PBMCs or T cells enriched from blood (not recorded which). The receptor set was obtained from a woman aged 40 to 55 who had recovered from COVID-19.

The rearrangement uses TRBV19 and TRBJ1-5; the match to TRBD1 covers 7 bases. CDR1 LNHDA and CDR2 SQIVND come from the germline V gene (reference sequence). The CDR3 is made up of 15 amino acids. V lost 5 bases and J lost 4; bases outside the gene matches: 8. CDR3 residues: CASSVRDSQNQPQHF. DNA for the CDR3: TGTGCCAGTAGTGTACGGGACAGTCAAAATCAGCCCCAGCATTTT. The full variable domain, completed using reference TRBV19 and TRBJ1-5, is DGGITQSPKYLFRKEGQNVTLSCEQNLNHDAMYWYRQDPGQGLRLIYYSQIVNDFQKGDIAEGYSVSREKKESFPLTVTSAQKNPTAFYLCASSVRDSQNQPQHFGDGTRLSIL.

The CDR3 loop is CASSSGGNYGYTF. The CDR3 region has the DNA TGTGCCAGCAGTTCCGGGGGTAACTATGGCTACACCTTC. V and J are TRBV6-5 and TRBJ1-2; weak D call: TRBD1 (5 bases). The CDR3 is 13 residues long. The germline V gene encodes CDR1 MNHEY and CDR2 SVGAGI. The ends were cut back, 4 bases at V and 1 base at J, with 7 bases in the middle.

J is TRBJ2-5 and V is TRBV6-5, with 7 bases lining up with TRBD1. V trimming: 5 bases; J trimming: 5 bases; junction bases outside the gene matches: 8. CDR1 and CDR2 (germline): MNHEY, SVGAGI. There are 14 residues in the CDR3. Here the CDR3 reads CASSPQGVGETQYF. CDR3 coding DNA: TGTGCCAGCAGTCCCCAGGGGGTGGGGGAGACCCAGTACTTC.

This chain connects TRBV5-1 to TRBJ2-7; weak D call: TRBD2 (5 bases). CDR1 and CDR2 from the germline V gene are SGHRS and YFSETQ. Trimming removed 2 bases at V and 4 bases at J, with 7 bases between. The CDR3 spans 12 residues. This CDR3 reads CASSFPGYEQYF. DNA of the CDR3: TGCGCCAGCAGCTTCCCGGGGTACGAGCAGTACTTC.

V is TRBV7-8 and J is TRBJ2-1; 10 bases map to TRBD2. CDR1 SGHVS and CDR2 FQNEAQ come from the germline V gene. This CDR3 is 17 amino acids long. V shed 1 base, J shed 1 base, and the junction held 4 bases outside the gene matches. DNA of the CDR3: TGTGCCAGCAGCTTAGTGAGAGCGGGGGGGTCCTACAATGAGCAGTTCTTC. It yields the protein CASSLVRAGGSYNEQFF. Combining the CDR3 with reference TRBV7-8 and TRBJ2-1 gives the whole variable domain GAGVSQSPRYKVAKRGQDVALRCDPISGHVSLFWYQQALGQGPEFLTYFQNEAQLDKSGLPSDRFFAERPEGSVSTLKIQRTQQEDSAVYLCASSLVRAGGSYNEQFFGPGTRLTVL.

This chain uses TRBV19 with TRBJ2-7, with D tentatively TRBD2 (6 bases). Germline V gene data show CDR1 as LNHDA and CDR2 as SQIVND (reference sequence). V gave up 5 bases and J gave up 1 base, with 15 bases separating them. This CDR3 is built from 15 residues. The CDR3 DNA reads as TGTGCCAGTAGTTTCTTGGCAGGGAGGTCCTACGAGCAGTACTTC. Encoded protein: CASSFLAGRSYEQYF.

This chain uses TRBV7-3 with TRBJ2-1; TRBD2 might be the D (7 bases). The V gene lost 8 bases and the J gene lost 5 bases, with 22 bases spanning the gap. There are 16 residues in the CDR3. The germline gives CDR1 SGHTA, CDR2 FQGTGA. CDR3 sequence: CASGGFRGGTHNEQFF. Here the CDR3 DNA reads TGTGCCAGCGGCGGTTTTAGGGGGGGCACGCACAATGAGCAGTTCTTC.

The V gene is TRBV19, the J gene TRBJ2-7, with 8 bases aligning to TRBD1. After removal of 8 bases from V and 5 bases from J, the junction contained 5 bases not matched to a gene. Germline CDR1 is LNHDA and CDR2 is SQIVND (reference sequence). CDR3 length: 12 residues. CDR3 sequence (DNA): TGTGCCAGTGGCGAACAGGGGGACGAGCAGTACTTC. It specifies CASGEQGDEQYF.

This chain joins TRBV4-1 and TRBJ1-1; 7 positions match TRBD1. The CDR3 sequence is 16 residues long. CDR1 MGHRA and CDR2 YSYEKL come from the germline V gene. The V gene end was trimmed by 1 base and the J gene end by 0 bases; junction bases not matched to a gene: 5. CDR3 region: CASSQGTGLMNTEAFF. As DNA, the CDR3 is TGCGCCAGCAGCCAAGGGACAGGACTTATGAACACTGAAGCTTTCTTT.

The CDR3, as DNA: TGTGCCAGCAACCGAGACAGGGGGAACACTGAAGCTTTCTTT. Its protein is CASNRDRGNTEAFF. V and J are TRBV2 and TRBJ1-1; TRBD1 agrees at 8 bases. V lost 7 bases, J lost 1 base, and 5 bases stayed unmatched. CDR1 and CDR2 from the germline V gene are SNHLY and FYNNEI. CDR3 length equals 14 residues. Drawing the rest from reference TRBV2 and TRBJ1-1, the complete variable domain is EPEVTQTPSHQVTQMGQEVILRCVPISNHLYFYWYRQILGQKVEFLVSFYNNEISEKSEIFDDQFSVERPDGSNFTLKIRSTKLEDSAMYFCASNRDRGNTEAFFGQGTRLTVV.

The rearrangement links TRBV7-3 to TRBJ1-1; D is unclear. Germline V lookup: CDR1 SGHTA, CDR2 FQGTGA. V lost 4 bases to trimming and J lost 2 bases, with 11 bases between them. This CDR3 is 14 amino acids long. This chain's CDR3 is CASSSNPENTEAFF. The CDR3 nucleotides read TGTGCCAGCAGCTCAAACCCAGAAAACACTGAAGCTTTCTTT.

In its sample, this clone was seen once. CDR3 nucleotide sequence: TGCGCCAGCAGTCCCCCCCCACAGGGTATTCATTCACCCCTCCACTTT. This codes for CASSPPPQGIHSPLHF. The chain carries TRBV23-1 and TRBJ1-6, with D possibly being TRBD1 (6 bases). TRBV23-1 falls under the ORF class, with uncertain function. CDR3 size: 16 residues. Trimming removed 4 bases at V and 8 bases at J, with 18 bases between.

This rearrangement joins TRBV6-5 to TRBJ1-1; D is possibly TRBD1 (5 bases). This CDR3 has 16 residues. V was shortened by 3 bases and J by 6 bases, with 20 bases between the two germline ends. Germline V CDR1 and CDR2: MNHEY, SVGAGI. This CDR3 reads CASSYQRGESYAEAFF. The DNA of the CDR3 is TGTGCCAGCAGTTATCAACGGGGGGAGTCCTACGCTGAAGCTTTCTTT.

The chain employs TRBV4-1 and TRBJ1-3; no firm D call. The CDR3 is made up of 16 amino acids. The V and J ends lost 0 bases and 0 bases respectively, with 9 bases between them. Germline CDR1 and CDR2: MGHRA and YSYEKL. CDR3 amino acids: CASSQDDLDSGNTIYF. The DNA of the CDR3 is TGCGCCAGCAGCCAAGACGACTTGGACTCTGGAAACACCATATATTTT.

The J gene is TRBJ1-5, the V gene TRBV7-8; the D gene is possibly TRBD1 (6 bases). The V gene's germline CDR1 is SGHVS and CDR2 FQNEAQ. V was clipped by 3 bases and J by 0 bases, with 15 bases between them. This CDR3 has 17 amino acids. The CDR3 spells CASSLLGGGASNQPQHF. The DNA for the CDR3 is TGTGCCAGCAGCTTGCTCGGCGGGGGGGCTAGCAATCAGCCCCAGCATTTT.

The V and J genes are TRBV9 and TRBJ1-6; 7 bases are shared with TRBD1. The ends lost 2 bases at V and 16 bases at J; junction bases unmatched: 9. The CDR3 consists of 13 residues. CDR1 and CDR2 from the germline V gene are SGDLS and YYNGEE. The CDR3 is CASSVQPDRELHF. The CDR3 DNA reads TGTGCCAGCAGCGTCCAGCCAGACAGGGAACTCCACTTT.

This chain uses TRBV14 with TRBJ1-5; 11 positions match TRBD1. J lost 2 bases, V lost 0 bases, and 15 bases had no gene match. The CDR3 runs to 21 residues. Germline CDR1 reads SGHDN; CDR2 reads FVKESK. CDR3 DNA: TGTGCCAGCAGCCAAGATAGGCCCTCCCCCGGGACAGGGGGAGGCAATCAGCCCCAGCATTTT. It is translated as CASSQDRPSPGTGGGNQPQHF.

The rearrangement links TRBV9 to TRBJ2-1; 9 bases align to TRBD1. Trimming took 0 bases from V and 10 from J; bases not matched to a gene: 11. From germline, CDR1 is SGDLS and CDR2 YYNGEE. The CDR3 extends over 16 amino acids. The CDR3 nucleotides read TGTGCCAGCAGCGTAGACCCGGGACAGGGATTTCCCGAGCAGTTCTTC. Its protein is CASSVDPGQGFPEQFF. Looking up the rest from reference TRBV9 and TRBJ2-1 gives the full variable domain: DSGVTQTPKHLITATGQRVTLRCSPRSGDLSVYWYQQSLDQGLQFLIQYYNGEERAKGNILERFSAQQFPDLHSELNLSSLELGDSALYFCASSVDPGQGFPEQFFGPGTRLTVL.

The V and J genes are TRBV4-1 and TRBJ2-5, with 8 bases matching TRBD2. Germline-derived CDR1 and CDR2 are MGHRA and YSYEKL. This CDR3 comprises 17 residues. V lost 3 bases, J lost 7 bases, and 16 bases stayed unmatched. The CDR3 region is CASSQSLTSRSGGTQYF. DNA of the CDR3: TGCGCCAGCAGCCAGTCCCTCACTAGCCGCAGCGGGGGGACCCAGTACTTC.